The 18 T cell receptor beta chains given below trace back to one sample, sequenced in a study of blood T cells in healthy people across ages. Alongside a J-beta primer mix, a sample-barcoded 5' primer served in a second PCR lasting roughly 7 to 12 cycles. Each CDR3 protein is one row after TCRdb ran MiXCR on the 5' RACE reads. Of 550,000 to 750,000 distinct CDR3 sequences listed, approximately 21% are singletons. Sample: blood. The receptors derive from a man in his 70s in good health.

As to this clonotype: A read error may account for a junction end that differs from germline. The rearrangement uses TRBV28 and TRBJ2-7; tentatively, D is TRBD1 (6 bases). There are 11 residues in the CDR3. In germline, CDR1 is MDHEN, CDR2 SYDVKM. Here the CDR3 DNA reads TGTGCCAGCAGTCCCGGACAGTTGTTGGACTTC. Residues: CASSPGQLLDF.

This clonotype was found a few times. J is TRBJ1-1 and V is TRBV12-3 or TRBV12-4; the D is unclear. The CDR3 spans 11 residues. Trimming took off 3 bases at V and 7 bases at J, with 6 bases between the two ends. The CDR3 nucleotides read TGTGCCAGCAGTTTGTCCGGTGAAGCTTTCTTT. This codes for CASSLSGEAFF.

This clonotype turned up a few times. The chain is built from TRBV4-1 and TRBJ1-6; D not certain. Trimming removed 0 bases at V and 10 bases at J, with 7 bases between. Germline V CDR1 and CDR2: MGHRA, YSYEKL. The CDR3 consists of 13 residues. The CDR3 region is CASSQEVESPLHF. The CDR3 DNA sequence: TGCGCCAGCAGCCAAGAAGTTGAGTCACCCCTCCACTTT.

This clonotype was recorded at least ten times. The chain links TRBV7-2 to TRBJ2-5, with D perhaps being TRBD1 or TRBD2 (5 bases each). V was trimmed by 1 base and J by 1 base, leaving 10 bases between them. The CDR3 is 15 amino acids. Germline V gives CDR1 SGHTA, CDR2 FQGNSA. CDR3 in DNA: TGTGCCAGCAGCTTAGGGGGGATCCTCCAAGAGACCCAGTACTTC. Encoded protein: CASSLGGILQETQYF.

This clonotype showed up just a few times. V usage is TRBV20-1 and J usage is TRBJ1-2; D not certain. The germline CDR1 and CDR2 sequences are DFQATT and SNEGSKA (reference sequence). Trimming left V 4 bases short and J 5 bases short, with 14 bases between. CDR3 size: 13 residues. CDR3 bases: TGCAGTGCTACGAAGGGCAGACAATATGGCTACACCTTC. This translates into CSATKGRQYGYTF.

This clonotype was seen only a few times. In DNA form, the CDR3 reads TGCAGTGCTCAGGGAACTAGCGGCAAGAAAACCCAGTACTTC. Translated: CSAQGTSGKKTQYF. J is TRBJ2-5 and V is TRBV20-1, with 8 bases lining up with TRBD2. Germline values: CDR1 DFQATT, CDR2 SNEGSKA (reference sequence). The CDR3 runs to 14 residues. V gave up 5 bases and J gave up 8 bases; unmatched junction bases: 13.

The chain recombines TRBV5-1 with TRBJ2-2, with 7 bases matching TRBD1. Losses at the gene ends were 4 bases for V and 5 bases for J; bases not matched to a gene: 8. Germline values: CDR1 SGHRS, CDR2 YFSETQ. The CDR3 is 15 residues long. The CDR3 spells CASSRPGQLTGELFF. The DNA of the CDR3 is TGCGCCAGCAGCCGACCGGGACAGCTAACCGGGGAGCTGTTTTTT.

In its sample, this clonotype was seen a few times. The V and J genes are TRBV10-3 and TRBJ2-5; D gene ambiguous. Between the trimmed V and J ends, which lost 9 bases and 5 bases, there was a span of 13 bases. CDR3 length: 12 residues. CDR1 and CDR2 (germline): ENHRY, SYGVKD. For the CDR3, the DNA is TGTGCCATTGGGCCCAAAGGGGAGACCCAGTACTTC. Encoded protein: CAIGPKGETQYF.

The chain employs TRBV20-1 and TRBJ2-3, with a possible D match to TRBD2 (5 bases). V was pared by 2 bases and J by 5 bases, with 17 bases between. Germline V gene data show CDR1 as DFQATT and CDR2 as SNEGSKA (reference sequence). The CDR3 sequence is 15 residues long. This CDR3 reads CSARSASSRGDTQYF. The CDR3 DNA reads TGCAGTGCTAGATCAGCGTCCTCTCGGGGAGATACGCAGTATTTT.

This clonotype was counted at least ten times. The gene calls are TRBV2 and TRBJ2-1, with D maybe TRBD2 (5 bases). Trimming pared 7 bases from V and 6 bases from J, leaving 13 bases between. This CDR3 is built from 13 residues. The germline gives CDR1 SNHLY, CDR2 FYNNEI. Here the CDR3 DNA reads TGTGCCAGCAAAGAGGGCAATATCAATGAGCAGTTCTTC. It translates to CASKEGNINEQFF. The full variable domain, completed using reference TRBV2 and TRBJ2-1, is EPEVTQTPSHQVTQMGQEVILRCVPISNHLYFYWYRQILGQKVEFLVSFYNNEISEKSEIFDDQFSVERPDGSNFTLKIRSTKLEDSAMYFCASKEGNINEQFFGPGTRLTVL.

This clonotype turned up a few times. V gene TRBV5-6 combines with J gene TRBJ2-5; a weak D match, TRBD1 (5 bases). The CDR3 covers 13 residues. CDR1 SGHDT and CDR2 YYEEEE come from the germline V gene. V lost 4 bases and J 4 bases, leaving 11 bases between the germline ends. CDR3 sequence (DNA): TGTGCCAGCAGCCCAGGACACGTAGAGACCCAGTACTTC. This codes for CASSPGHVETQYF.

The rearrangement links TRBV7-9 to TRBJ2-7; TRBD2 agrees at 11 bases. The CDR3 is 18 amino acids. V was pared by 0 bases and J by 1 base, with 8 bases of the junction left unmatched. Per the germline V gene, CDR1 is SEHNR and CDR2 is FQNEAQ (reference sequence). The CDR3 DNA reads TGTGCCAGCAGCTTAGCTAGCGGGAGGGCCGAGGGGTCCTACGAGCAGTACTTC. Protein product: CASSLASGRAEGSYEQYF.

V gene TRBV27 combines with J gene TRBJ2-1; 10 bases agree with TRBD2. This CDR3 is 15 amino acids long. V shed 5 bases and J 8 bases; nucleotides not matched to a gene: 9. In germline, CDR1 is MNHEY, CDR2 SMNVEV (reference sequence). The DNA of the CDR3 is TGTGCCAGCAGTAACCTAGCGGGAGTGGTGGATGAGCAGTTCTTC. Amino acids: CASSNLAGVVDEQFF.

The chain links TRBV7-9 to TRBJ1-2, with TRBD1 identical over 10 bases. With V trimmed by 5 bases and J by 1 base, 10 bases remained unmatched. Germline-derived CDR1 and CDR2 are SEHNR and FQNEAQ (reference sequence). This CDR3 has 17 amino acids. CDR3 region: CASSPDRGLPFNYGYTF. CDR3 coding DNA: TGTGCCAGCAGCCCCGACAGGGGGCTCCCTTTTAACTATGGCTACACCTTC.

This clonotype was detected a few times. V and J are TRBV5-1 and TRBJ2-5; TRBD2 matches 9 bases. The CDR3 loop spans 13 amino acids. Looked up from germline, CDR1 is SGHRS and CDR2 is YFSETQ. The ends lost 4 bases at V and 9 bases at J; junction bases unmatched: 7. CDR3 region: CASSRLAEDSQYF. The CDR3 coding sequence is TGCGCCAGCAGCCGACTAGCGGAGGACTCCCAGTACTTC.

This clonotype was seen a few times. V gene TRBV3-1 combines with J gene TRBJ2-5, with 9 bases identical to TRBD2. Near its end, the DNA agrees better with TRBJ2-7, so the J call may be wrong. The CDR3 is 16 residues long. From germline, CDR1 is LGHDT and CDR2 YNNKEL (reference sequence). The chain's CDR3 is CASSQTILAGTYEQYF. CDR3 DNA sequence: TGTGCCAGCAGCCAAACTATCCTAGCGGGAACCTACGAGCAGTACTTC.

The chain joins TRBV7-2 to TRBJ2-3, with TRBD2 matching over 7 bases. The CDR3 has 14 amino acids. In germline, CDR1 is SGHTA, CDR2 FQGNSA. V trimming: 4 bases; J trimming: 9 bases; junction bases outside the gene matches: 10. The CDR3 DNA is TGTGCCAGCAGCTCAAACGCTGGCGGGAGAACGCAGTATTTT. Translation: CASSSNAGGRTQYF.

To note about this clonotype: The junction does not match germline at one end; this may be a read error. The CDR3 DNA follows: TGTGCCAGCAGCTTGAGTACCCGCTCCGGGACAGGGGAGAAAGGGCTCTTC. This sequence encodes CASSLSTRSGTGEKGLF. V usage is TRBV5-5 and J usage is TRBJ2-5, with 10 bases fitting TRBD1. The CDR3 runs to 17 residues. Germline assignment: CDR1 SGHKS and CDR2 YYEKEE (reference sequence). Drawing the rest from reference TRBV5-5 and TRBJ2-5, the complete variable domain is DAGVTQSPTHLIKTRGQQVTLRCSPISGHKSVSWYQQVLGQGPQFIFQYYEKEERGRGNFPDRFSARQFPNYSSELNVNALLLGDSALYLCASSLSTRSGTGEKGLFGPGTRLLVL.